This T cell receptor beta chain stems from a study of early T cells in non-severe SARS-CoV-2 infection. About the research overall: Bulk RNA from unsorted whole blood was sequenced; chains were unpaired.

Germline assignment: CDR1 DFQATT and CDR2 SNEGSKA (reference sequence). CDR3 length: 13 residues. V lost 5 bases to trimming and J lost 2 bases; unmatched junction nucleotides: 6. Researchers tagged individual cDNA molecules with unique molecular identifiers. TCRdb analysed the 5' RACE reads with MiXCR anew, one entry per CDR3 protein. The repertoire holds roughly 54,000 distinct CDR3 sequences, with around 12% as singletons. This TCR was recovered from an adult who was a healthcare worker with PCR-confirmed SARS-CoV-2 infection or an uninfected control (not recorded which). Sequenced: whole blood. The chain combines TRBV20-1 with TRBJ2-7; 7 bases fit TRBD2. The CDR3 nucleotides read TGCAGTGCTTACGGACTAGTAGCCTACGAGCAGTACTTC. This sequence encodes CSAYGLVAYEQYF.